These 8 T cell receptor beta chains share one sample of origin, sequenced in a study of blood T cell repertoires in COVID-19. Generated by immunoSEQ multiplex PCR, the TCRdb table keeps only in-frame clones and is missing some. The sample has more than 95,000 clones, roughly 80% seen once. The specimen sequenced was peripheral blood. Source of these receptors: a man aged 60 to 75 with acute or convalescent COVID-19.

V and J are TRBV29-1 and TRBJ1-1; TRBD1 might be the D (6 bases). Germline values: CDR1 SQVTM, CDR2 ANQGSEA. The CDR3 spans 12 residues. With 7 bases removed from V and 4 bases from J, the gap between germline ends came to 13 bases. CDR3 region: CSEDREATEAFF. The CDR3, as DNA: TGCAGCGAGGACAGAGAGGCCACTGAAGCTTTCTTT.

In its sample, this clone was seen a few times. The V gene is TRBV2, the J gene TRBJ1-4; the D is unclear. Germline values: CDR1 SNHLY, CDR2 FYNNEI. Trimming took 7 bases from V and 1 from J, leaving 7 bases between them. The CDR3 spans 13 residues. CDR3 in amino acids: CASNTQTNEKLFF. Here the CDR3 DNA reads TGTGCCAGCAATACTCAAACTAATGAAAAACTGTTTTTT.

V is TRBV5-6 and J is TRBJ1-2; the D is unclear. The V end was cut by 7 bases, the J end by 1 base, with 11 bases between. Per germline, CDR1 SGHDT and CDR2 YYEEEE. The CDR3 loop spans 13 amino acids. CDR3 nucleotides: TGTGCCAGCGCGCCCGTTGGTAACTATGGCTACACCTTC. Protein sequence: CASAPVGNYGYTF.

This chain links TRBV19 with TRBJ2-1; 8 bases agree with TRBD1. Germline CDR1 LNHDA, CDR2 SQIVND (reference sequence). CDR3 size: 13 residues. Germline trimming cut 4 bases from V and 12 bases from J; bases unmatched to any gene: 8. CDR3 nucleotides: TGTGCCAGTAGTAGAGAAGGGACAGGCGGGCAGTTCTTC. Its translation is CASSREGTGGQFF.

This clone was observed a handful of times. The rearrangement joins TRBV19 to TRBJ2-7; D is perhaps TRBD2 (5 bases). V gave up 5 bases and J gave up 3 bases, with 8 bases separating them. The CDR3 is 12 amino acids. Germline V gene lookup returns CDR1 LNHDA and CDR2 SQIVND (reference sequence). The CDR3 DNA reads as TGTGCCAGTAGTCCTCGGGGCTACGAGCAGTACTTC. Protein: CASSPRGYEQYF.

V is TRBV7-6 and J is TRBJ2-5; 9 bases fit TRBD2. V shed 6 bases, J shed 4 bases, and the junction held 9 bases outside the gene matches. This CDR3 spans 15 amino acids. The germline CDR1 and CDR2 sequences are SGHVS and FNYEAQ. CDR3 in DNA: TGTGCCAGCAGTTCTCTGGCGGGAGGGCGAGAGACCCAGTACTTC. It yields the protein CASSSLAGGRETQYF.

The rearrangement uses TRBV7-8 and TRBJ2-7, with 13 positions matching TRBD2. Germline-derived CDR1 and CDR2 are SGHVS and FQNEAQ. The CDR3 length is 17 residues. J lost 2 bases, V lost 5 bases, and 9 bases had no gene match. CDR3 sequence reads: CASSLGTSGTIPYEQYF. DNA for the CDR3: TGTGCCAGCAGCCTAGGGACTAGCGGGACCATTCCCTACGAGCAGTACTTC.

V usage is TRBV25-1 and J usage is TRBJ1-2, with D tentatively TRBD1 (6 bases). V dropped 4 bases and J dropped 8 bases, with 14 bases sitting between them. Germline assignment: CDR1 MGHDK and CDR2 SYGVNS. CDR3 length: 13 amino acids. The CDR3 nucleotides are TGTGCCAGCAGTGGGGGGCAGGGCCGGGGCTACACCTTC. Its protein product is CASSGGQGRGYTF.